This TCR beta chain appears in the sequencing data of a study of Graves' ophthalmopathy and Graves' hyperthyroidism. Ophthalmopathy in the donors was of moderate-to-severe activity, with CAS ≥3, NOSPECS ≥4 and duration under 3 months. The diagnosis combined clinical symptoms, thyroxine, TRAb, thyroid ultrasound and orbital computed tomography scans. PBMCs were isolated from an approximately 10 ml sample of fresh peripheral blood. This clonotype was detected many times. V dropped 9 bases and J dropped 0 bases, with 15 bases sitting between them. Germline assignment: CDR1 LNHDA and CDR2 SQIVND (reference sequence). The CDR3 length is 15 residues. RNA transcripts were the source from which TCR beta CDR3 regions were amplified. Investigators did first-round RT-PCR with HTBI primers, then second-round multiplex PCR. One entry per CDR3 protein, called by TCRdb with MiXCR from the multiplex PCR reads. The data hold hundreds of thousands of distinct CDR3 sequences, with more than 40% observed a single time.

The sequencing sample was made of peripheral blood. The sequence came from an adult man with Graves' ophthalmopathy. V is TRBV19 and J is TRBJ1-5; D is ambiguous. CDR3 residues: CASDVAANSNQPQHF. The CDR3 bases are TGTGCCAGCGATGTAGCAGCTAATAGCAATCAGCCCCAGCATTTT.